This is a list of T cell receptor beta chains from one sample in a study of blood T cell repertoires in COVID-19. Sequencing was performed with immunoSEQ multiplex PCR; in TCRdb, only in-frame clones are kept and a portion is missing. The data show tens of thousands of clones, about 89% seen once. Sequenced sample: peripheral blood. Receptor source: a man aged 70 or older with active or convalescent COVID-19. Each CDR3 is given with its conserved first and last residue. D genes are given only for firm matches. Not all rows give a size; the values are once, few, many and, for expanded clones, a class.

clone size,V gene,D gene,J gene,CDR3 DNA,CDR3 protein
NA,TRBV4-1,NA,TRBJ2-5,TGCGCCAGCAGCCAAGTCTCAGGGAATGCGGAGACCCAGTACTTC,CASSQVSGNAETQYF
NA,TRBV28,NA,TRBJ2-1,TGTGCCAGCAGCCCTGGGGGGACCTACAATGAGCAGTTCTTC,CASSPGGTYNEQFF
NA,TRBV27,NA,TRBJ1-1,TGTGCCAGCAGTTTAGGGGCGAACACTGAAGCTTTCTTT,CASSLGANTEAFF
NA,TRBV4-3,TRBD1,TRBJ2-3,TGCGCCAGCAGCCAAGGTGAGGGGGACAGGGGGTTCACAGATACGCAGTATTTT,CASSQGEGDRGFTDTQYF
NA,TRBV6-5,NA,TRBJ2-7,TGTGCCAGCAGTTACGCCTATACCTACGAGCAGTACTTC,CASSYAYTYEQYF
NA,TRBV6-5,NA,TRBJ2-3,TGTGCCAGCCGAAGAGGAGGGCAGACAGATACGCAGTATTTT,CASRRGGQTDTQYF
NA,TRBV6-6,NA,TRBJ2-3,TGTGCCAGCAGTATAGGTCTAGGGGTTACGCAGTATTTT,CASSIGLGVTQYF
NA,TRBV11-2,NA,TRBJ1-1,TGTGCCAGCAGCTTATCTCTACAGACTGAAGCTTTCTTT,CASSLSLQTEAFF
NA,TRBV28,TRBD2,TRBJ2-7,TGTGCCAGCAGTTCTCCTAGCGGGACGTCCTACGAGCAGTACTTC,CASSSPSGTSYEQYF
NA,TRBV7-2,TRBD1,TRBJ2-7,TGTGCCAGCAGCTTGGGTGGGACAGGGGGATCCTACGAGCAGTACTTC,CASSLGGTGGSYEQYF
NA,TRBV28,NA,TRBJ1-2,TGTGCCAGCAGAACAACAGGGAAATATGGCTACACCTTC,CASRTTGKYGYTF
many,TRBV12-5,TRBD1,TRBJ2-1,TGTGCTAGTGGTTTGGTAATCTGGACAGGGGTCCATGAGCAGTTCTTC,CASGLVIWTGVHEQFF
NA,TRBV5-4,TRBD1,TRBJ1-2,TGTGCCAGCAGCGCCAGGGACAGGGGCTCATATGGCTACACCTTC,CASSARDRGSYGYTF
NA,TRBV5-4,TRBD2,TRBJ2-7,TGTGCCAGCAGCGTCACCCTAGCGGGAGGGGACGAGCAGTACTTC,CASSVTLAGGDEQYF
NA,TRBV7-8,NA,TRBJ2-7,TGTGCCAGCAGCCGCACTAGCTACGAGCAGTACTTC,CASSRTSYEQYF
once,TRBV5-1,NA,TRBJ2-7,TGCGCCAGCAGCTTTCAGGAGGAAGGCTACGAGCAGTACTTC,CASSFQEEGYEQYF